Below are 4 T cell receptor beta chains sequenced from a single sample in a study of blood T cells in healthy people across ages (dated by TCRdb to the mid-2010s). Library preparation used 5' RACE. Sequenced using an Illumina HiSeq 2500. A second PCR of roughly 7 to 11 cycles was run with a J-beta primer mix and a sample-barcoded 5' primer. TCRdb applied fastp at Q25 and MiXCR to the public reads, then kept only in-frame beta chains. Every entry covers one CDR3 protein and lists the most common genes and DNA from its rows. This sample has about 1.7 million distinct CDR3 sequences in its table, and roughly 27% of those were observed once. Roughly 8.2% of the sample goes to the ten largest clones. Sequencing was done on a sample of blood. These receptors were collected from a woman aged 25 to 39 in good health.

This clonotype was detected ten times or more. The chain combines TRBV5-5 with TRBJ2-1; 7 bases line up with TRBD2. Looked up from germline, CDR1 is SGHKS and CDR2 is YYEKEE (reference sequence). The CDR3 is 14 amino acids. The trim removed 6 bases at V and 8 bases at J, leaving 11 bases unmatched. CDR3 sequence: CASTWDYPLDEQFF. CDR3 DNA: TGTGCCAGCACCTGGGACTACCCTCTGGATGAGCAGTTCTTC.

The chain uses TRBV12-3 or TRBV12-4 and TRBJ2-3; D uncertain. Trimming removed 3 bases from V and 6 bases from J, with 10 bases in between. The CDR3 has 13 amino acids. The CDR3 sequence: CASSFFARDTQYF. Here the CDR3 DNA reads TGTGCCAGCAGTTTTTTCGCGAGGGATACGCAGTATTTT.

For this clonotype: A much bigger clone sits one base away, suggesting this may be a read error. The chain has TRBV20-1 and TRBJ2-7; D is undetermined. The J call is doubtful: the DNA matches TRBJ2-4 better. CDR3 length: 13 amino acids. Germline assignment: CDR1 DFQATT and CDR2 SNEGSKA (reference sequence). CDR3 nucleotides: TGCAGTGCTAGAGATCGCCGAGGCGGCATTCAGTACTTC. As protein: CSARDRRGGIQYF.

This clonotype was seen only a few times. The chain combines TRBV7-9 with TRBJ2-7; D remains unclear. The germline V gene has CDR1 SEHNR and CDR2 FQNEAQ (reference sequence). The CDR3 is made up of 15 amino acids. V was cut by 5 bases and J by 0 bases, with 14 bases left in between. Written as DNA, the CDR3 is TGTGCCAGCAGCCCCCGACGCCCCAGCTCCTACGAGCAGTACTTC. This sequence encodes CASSPRRPSSYEQYF.